The 15 T cell receptor beta chains in this list originate from one sample, sequenced in a study of T cell repertoires in cytomegalovirus infection. Antigens for these TCRs are unknown. TCRdb independently ran MiXCR on the reads; one entry per CDR3 protein. This sample has around 360,000 distinct CDR3 sequences, with about 32% found just once. Sequencing used cultured PBMCs, obtained from culture after CMV antigen stimulation. Every receptor here comes from a human donor in good health (CMV status not recorded). Some clones in this sample may be carry-over from other donors' samples.

At least ten counts were recorded for this clonotype. V gene TRBV7-2 combines with J gene TRBJ2-1; 8 bases map to TRBD1. In germline, CDR1 is SGHTA, CDR2 FQGNSA. The CDR3 consists of 15 residues. Trimming removed 2 bases from V and 1 base from J; junction bases left unmatched: 1. The CDR3 here is CASSLTGGSYNEQFF. CDR3 DNA: TGTGCCAGCAGCTTAACAGGGGGTTCCTACAATGAGCAGTTCTTC.

This rearrangement joins TRBV12-3 or TRBV12-4 to TRBJ2-5; D is ambiguous. The CDR3 loop spans 12 amino acids. V shed 3 bases and J shed 0 bases, with 2 bases lying between them. The CDR3 sequence: CASSLDQETQYF. CDR3 nucleotide sequence: TGTGCCAGCAGTTTGGACCAAGAGACCCAGTACTTC.

V usage is TRBV6-6 and J usage is TRBJ2-7; D is possibly TRBD1 or TRBD2 (5 bases each). CDR1 and CDR2 from the germline V gene are MNHNY and SVGAGI (reference sequence). The V end was cut by 2 bases, the J end by 5 bases, with 7 bases between. The CDR3 spans 12 residues. The CDR3 here is CASSYLGDEQYV. The CDR3 bases are TGTGCCAGCAGTTACCTGGGGGACGAGCAGTACGTC.

The J gene is TRBJ1-1, the V gene TRBV2, with unresolved D. V was clipped by 4 bases and J by 0 bases, with 9 bases between them. Germline CDR1 reads SNHLY; CDR2 reads FYNNEI. The CDR3 has 14 amino acids. Here the CDR3 reads CASSVEGLNTEAFF. The CDR3 DNA follows: TGTGCCAGCAGTGTGGAGGGATTGAACACTGAAGCTTTCTTT.

The sample holds a few counts of this clonotype. The chain joins TRBV9 to TRBJ1-2, with D possibly TRBD1 on 6 matching bases. The germline CDR1 and CDR2 sequences are SGDLS and YYNGEE. Trimming cost V 0 bases and J 3 bases, with 21 bases left between them. The CDR3 runs to 18 residues. Here the CDR3 DNA reads TGTGCCAGCAGCGTAGTAGCGCCCGGGACACTATTAGACTATGGCTACACCTTC. It encodes CASSVVAPGTLLDYGYTF. The complete variable domain, with remaining parts taken from reference TRBV9 and TRBJ1-2, reads DSGVTQTPKHLITATGQRVTLRCSPRSGDLSVYWYQQSLDQGLQFLIQYYNGEERAKGNILERFSAQQFPDLHSELNLSSLELGDSALYFCASSVVAPGTLLDYGYTFGSGTRLTVV.

The V call is TRBV6-1, the J call TRBJ2-2; a weak D match, TRBD2 (6 bases). Germline CDR1 and CDR2: MNHNS and SASEGT. The ends were cut back, 7 bases at V and 0 bases at J, with 18 bases in the middle. This CDR3 comprises 17 residues. The CDR3 DNA follows: TGTGCCAGCAAGATTACCGGGGGACTGTCGAACACCGGGGAGCTGTTTTTT. This translates into CASKITGGLSNTGELFF.

This clonotype was observed at least ten times. This chain links TRBV7-2 with TRBJ1-1; D may be TRBD1 (5 bases). Germline CDR1 SGHTA, CDR2 FQGNSA. The CDR3 extends over 15 amino acids. V was cut by 2 bases and J by 3 bases, with 13 bases left in between. CDR3 loop: CASSLRGAGDTEAFF. The DNA of the CDR3 is TGTGCCAGCAGCTTAAGAGGGGCGGGGGACACTGAAGCTTTCTTT.

The chain combines TRBV6-8 with TRBJ2-7, with 11 positions matching TRBD2. Trimming took 0 bases from V and 2 from J; bases not matched to a gene: 3. Germline V CDR1 and CDR2: MNHGY, SAAAGT. The CDR3 length is 16 residues. The CDR3 sequence is CASSYSSGRAAYEQYF. Written as DNA, the CDR3 is TGTGCCAGCAGTTACTCTAGCGGGAGGGCCGCCTACGAGCAGTACTTC.

J is TRBJ1-1 and V is TRBV11-2, with D perhaps TRBD1 (6 bases). The V gene's germline CDR1 is SGHAT and CDR2 FQNNGV. With 4 bases removed from V and 6 bases from J, the gap between germline ends came to 18 bases. This CDR3 comprises 15 residues. CDR3 sequence reads: CASSSRDKGYAEAFF. The CDR3 DNA sequence: TGTGCCAGCAGCTCAAGGGACAAAGGCTACGCTGAAGCTTTCTTT.

V is TRBV12-3 or TRBV12-4 and J is TRBJ2-2; D possibly matches TRBD1 or TRBD2 (5 bases each). The ends were cut back, 3 bases at V and 0 bases at J, with 11 bases in the middle. This CDR3 has 16 residues. CDR3 amino acids: CASSFLPGPNTGELFF. CDR3 DNA sequence: TGTGCCAGCAGTTTTCTTCCGGGGCCGAACACCGGGGAGCTGTTTTTT.

The V gene is TRBV4-3, the J gene TRBJ1-2; D possibly corresponds to TRBD1 (6 bases). Germline CDR1 and CDR2: LGHNA and YSLEER. The V end lost 0 bases, the J end lost 4 bases, and 15 bases lay between the germline ends. This CDR3 region has 16 residues. As DNA, the CDR3 is TGCGCCAGCAGCCAAGATCGGTCAGGGGTTTCCTATGGCTACACCTTC. This encodes CASSQDRSGVSYGYTF.

V gene TRBV6-6 combines with J gene TRBJ2-3, with D unresolved. V was cut by 5 bases and J by 0 bases, with 12 bases left in between. Germline V lookup: CDR1 MNHNY, CDR2 SVGAGI (reference sequence). The CDR3 is 15 residues long. The CDR3 loop reads CASSQPETSTDTQYF. The CDR3 nucleotides are TGTGCCAGCAGTCAGCCGGAGACAAGCACAGATACGCAGTATTTT.

This clonotype appeared a few times. The chain is built from TRBV10-3 and TRBJ2-3; TRBD1 matches 9 bases. Unmatched junction bases numbered 9, after V lost 4 bases and J lost 7 bases. The CDR3 has 15 residues. In germline, CDR1 is ENHRY, CDR2 SYGVKD. CDR3 nucleotides: TGTGCCATCAGTGTCCGGGACAGGGAAGGAAATACGCAGTATTTT. Encoded protein: CAISVRDREGNTQYF.

On this clonotype itself: A junction boundary mismatches the germline segment, possibly from a read error. The CDR3 nucleotides read TGTGCCAGCAGCGGCAGGGCGGCGGACACTGAAGTTTTCTTT. Protein: CASSGRAADTEVFF. The chain links TRBV7-8 to TRBJ1-1; possible D gene TRBD1, 5 bases. This CDR3 spans 14 amino acids. Per germline, CDR1 SGHVS and CDR2 FQNEAQ.

The V gene is TRBV15, the J gene TRBJ1-5; 7 nucleotides align to TRBD1. J was trimmed by 2 bases and V by 4 bases; bases with no gene match: 5. The CDR3 is made up of 15 amino acids. Germline V gene lookup returns CDR1 LNHNV and CDR2 YYDKDF (reference sequence). The CDR3 region has the DNA TGTGCCACCAGCATCGACAGGGTCGGCAATCAGCCCCAGCATTTT. Its translation: CATSIDRVGNQPQHF.